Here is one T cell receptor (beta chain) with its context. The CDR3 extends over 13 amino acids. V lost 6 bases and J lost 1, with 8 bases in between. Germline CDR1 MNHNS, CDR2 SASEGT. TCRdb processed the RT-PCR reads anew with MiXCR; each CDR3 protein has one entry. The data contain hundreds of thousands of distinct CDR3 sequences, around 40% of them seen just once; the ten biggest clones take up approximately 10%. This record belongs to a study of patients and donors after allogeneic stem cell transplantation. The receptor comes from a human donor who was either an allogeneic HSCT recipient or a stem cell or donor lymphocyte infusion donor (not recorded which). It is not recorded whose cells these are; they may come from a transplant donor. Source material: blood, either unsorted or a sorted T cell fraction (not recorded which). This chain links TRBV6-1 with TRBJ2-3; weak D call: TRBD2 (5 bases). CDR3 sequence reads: CASRGVGTDTQYF. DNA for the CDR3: TGTGCCAGCAGGGGAGTCGGCACAGATACGCAGTATTTT.